This TCR beta chain came from a study of a mutant IDH1 vaccine in newly diagnosed glioma. Study-wide results and caveats: Pseudoprogression seemed unlinked to shifts in top peripheral T cell clonotypes.

The V gene end was trimmed by 6 bases and the J gene end by 5 bases; junction bases not matched to a gene: 4. Germline-derived CDR1 and CDR2 are SNHLY and FYNNEI. The CDR3 extends over 13 amino acids. A few counts support this clone. Its antigen is not known. Here immunoSEQ multiplex PCR was the method, and the copy in TCRdb shows in-frame clones only, minus some. Here the sample spans some 51,000 clones, around 80% being singletons. As to time point: week 5, during vaccination. Every vaccination contained 300 ug of the mutant IDH1 20-mer peptide and was paired with topical imiquimod. The genes are TRBV2 and TRBJ2-7, with 10 nucleotides matching TRBD1. The sequencing here drew on PBMCs, taken from a glioma patient whose treatment included an IDH1 peptide vaccine. The source of this sequence is a woman aged 40-49 years with glioma. This CDR3 is CASRRQGANEQYF. As DNA, the CDR3 is TGTGCCAGCAGGAGACAGGGGGCGAACGAGCAGTACTTC.